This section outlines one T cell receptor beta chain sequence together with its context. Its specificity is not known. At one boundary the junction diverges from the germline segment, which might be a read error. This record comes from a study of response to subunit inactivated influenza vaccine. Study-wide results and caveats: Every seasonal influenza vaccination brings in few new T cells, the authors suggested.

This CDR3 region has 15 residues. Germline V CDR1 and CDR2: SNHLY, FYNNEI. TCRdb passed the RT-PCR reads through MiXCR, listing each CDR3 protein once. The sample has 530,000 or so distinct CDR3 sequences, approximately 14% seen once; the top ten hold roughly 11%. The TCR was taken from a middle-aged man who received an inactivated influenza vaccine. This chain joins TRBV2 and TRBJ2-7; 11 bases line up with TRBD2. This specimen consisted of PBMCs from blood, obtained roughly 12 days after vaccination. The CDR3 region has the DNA TGTGCCAGCAGTGAAGCGCTTGAGACTAGCGGGAAGAGTGACTTC. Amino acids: CASSEALETSGKSDF.